A single sample is the source of the 28 T cell receptor beta chains below, sequenced in a study of cytomegalovirus exposure and HLA in healthy donors. The PCR made use of 60 Vbeta and 13 Jbeta primers. Assay used: immunoSEQ multiplex PCR; TCRdb lists only in-frame clones, some missing. Here the sample spans about 90,000 clones, around 70% being singletons. Material for sequencing was PBMCs. The receptors here all came from a woman aged 50 to 60 in good health and CMV-seropositive.

The genes are TRBV29-1 and TRBJ1-4, with 9 positions matching TRBD1. The V gene's germline CDR1 is SQVTM and CDR2 ANQGSEA. The CDR3 runs 14 residues. The ends lost 5 bases at V and 5 bases at J; junction bases unmatched: 6. CDR3: CSVQQGAKNEKLFF. CDR3 nucleotides: TGCAGCGTTCAACAGGGGGCTAAGAATGAAAAACTGTTTTTT. Combining the CDR3 with reference TRBV29-1 and TRBJ1-4 gives the whole variable domain SAVISQKPSRDICQRGTSLTIQCQVDSQVTMMFWYRQQPGQSLTLIATANQGSEATYESGFVIDKFPISRPNLTFSTLTVSNMSPEDSSIYLCSVQQGAKNEKLFFGSGTQLSVL.

The chain is built from TRBV30 and TRBJ2-1; TRBD1 matches at 10 bases. Per the germline V gene, CDR1 is GTSNPN and CDR2 is SVGIG (reference sequence). The V segment lost 2 bases and the J segment 6 bases; nucleotides outside the gene matches: 1. CDR3 length: 13 amino acids. DNA for the CDR3: TGTGCCTGGAGTCGGGACAGGGGCAATGAGCAGTTCTTC. This translates into CAWSRDRGNEQFF. Based on the CDR3 plus reference TRBV30 and TRBJ2-1, the full variable domain is SQTIHQWPATLVQPVGSPLSLECTVEGTSNPNLYWYRQAAGRGLQLLFYSVGIGQISSEVPQNLSASRPQDRQFILSSKKLLLSDSGFYLCAWSRDRGNEQFFGPGTRLTVL.

The CDR3 reads CASSRGPSGYNEQFF. Written as DNA, the CDR3 is TGTGCCAGTAGCAGAGGTCCCTCGGGATACAATGAGCAGTTCTTC. The V call is TRBV19, the J call TRBJ2-1; D is possibly TRBD2 (5 bases). Germline V gives CDR1 LNHDA, CDR2 SQIVND (reference sequence). The CDR3 has 15 residues. Trimming took off 6 bases at V and 4 bases at J, with 16 bases between the two ends.

At least ten counts were recorded for this clone. Other DNA sequences in the same sample also yield this CDR3. The chain uses TRBV7-9 and TRBJ1-1, with TRBD1 matching over 9 bases. The junction had 7 bases not matched to a gene; V was cut back by 8 bases and J by 0 bases. The CDR3 is made up of 15 amino acids. Germline-derived CDR1 and CDR2 are SEHNR and FQNEAQ (reference sequence). The CDR3 region is CASFQDRGLNTEAFF. Written as DNA, the CDR3 is TGTGCCAGCTTTCAGGACAGGGGTTTGAACACTGAAGCTTTCTTT.

This chain uses TRBV7-8 with TRBJ2-5, with 8 positions matching TRBD1. V gave up 1 base and J gave up 5 bases; unmatched junction bases: 12. The CDR3 length is 17 residues. CDR1 is SGHVS, CDR2 FQNEAQ, per germline. CDR3: CASSLVGLMDRAETQYF. As DNA, the CDR3 is TGTGCCAGCAGCTTAGTCGGACTGATGGACAGGGCCGAGACCCAGTACTTC.

This chain links TRBV29-1 with TRBJ2-7; a possible D gene is TRBD2 (5 bases). CDR3 size: 11 residues. Germline V CDR1 and CDR2: SQVTM, ANQGSEA. Trimming pared 0 bases from V and 10 bases from J, leaving 10 bases between. The CDR3: CSVEERAAQYF. CDR3 nucleotides: TGCAGCGTTGAAGAGAGGGCGGCCCAGTACTTC.

This rearrangement joins TRBV20-1 to TRBJ1-3, with 7 bases matching TRBD1. Germline V CDR1 and CDR2: DFQATT, SNEGSKA (reference sequence). CDR3 length equals 11 residues. V lost 3 bases and J lost 7; bases outside the gene matches: 0. This CDR3 reads CSARTGNTIYF. Written as DNA, the CDR3 is TGCAGTGCTAGGACAGGGAACACCATATATTTT.

This clone has more than one count but fewer than ten. V is TRBV29-1 and J is TRBJ2-2; D may be TRBD2 (6 bases). The V end lost 8 bases, the J end lost 3 bases, and 16 bases lay between the germline ends. CDR1 is SQVTM, CDR2 ANQGSEA, per germline. This CDR3 comprises 14 residues. The CDR3 loop reads CSYLGSPDTGELFF. The CDR3 DNA follows: TGCAGCTACCTCGGGAGTCCGGACACCGGGGAGCTGTTTTTT.

This chain uses TRBV6-5 with TRBJ2-3, with TRBD1 identical over 10 bases. J gave up 0 bases and V 2 bases, and 2 bases lay outside the gene matches. Per the germline V gene, CDR1 is MNHEY and CDR2 is SVGAGI. The CDR3 totals 16 residues. The CDR3 DNA is TGTGCCAGCAGTTACGGACAGGGGGAGAGCACAGATACGCAGTATTTT. It encodes CASSYGQGESTDTQYF.

The chain is built from TRBV6-6 and TRBJ2-7, with 10 positions matching TRBD2. The CDR3 is 14 amino acids. The trim removed 7 bases at V and 6 bases at J, leaving 9 bases unmatched. CDR1 and CDR2 from the germline V gene are MNHNY and SVGAGI (reference sequence). The chain's CDR3 is CASTDRLAGLEQYF. For the CDR3, the DNA is TGTGCCAGCACCGACCGACTAGCGGGTCTCGAGCAGTACTTC.

The gene calls are TRBV28 and TRBJ2-7, with 7 nucleotides matching TRBD2. Germline V gene sequence: CDR1 MDHEN, CDR2 SYDVKM. The V gene end was trimmed by 9 bases and the J gene end by 2 bases; junction bases not matched to a gene: 10. The CDR3 contains 14 residues. CDR3 DNA sequence: TGTGCCAGTTGGGGCCCGACTAGCCCCTACGAGCAGTACTTC. Protein product: CASWGPTSPYEQYF.

This chain uses TRBV7-9 with TRBJ2-7, with TRBD1 matching over 8 bases. Germline loops: CDR1 SEHNR, CDR2 FQNEAQ (reference sequence). J gave up 0 bases and V 6 bases, and 7 bases lay outside the gene matches. This CDR3 comprises 15 residues. CDR3 amino acids: CASRIDRGSSYEQYF. Here the CDR3 DNA reads TGTGCCAGCAGGATCGACAGGGGCAGCTCCTACGAGCAGTACTTC.

This clone was observed a handful of times. This CDR3 is CASSPGTGRNNYGYTF. The CDR3 nucleotides read TGTGCCAGTAGTCCCGGGACAGGGCGAAATAACTATGGCTACACCTTC. J is TRBJ1-2 and V is TRBV19, with 9 bases matching TRBD1. Looked up from germline, CDR1 is LNHDA and CDR2 is SQIVND (reference sequence). The ends lost 5 bases at V and 1 base at J; junction bases unmatched: 8. CDR3 length: 16 amino acids.

The V and J genes are TRBV6-5 and TRBJ2-1; 11 bases align to TRBD2. The length of the CDR3 is 15 residues. Germline loops: CDR1 MNHEY, CDR2 SVGAGI. V was clipped by 6 bases and J by 3 bases; unmatched bases: 4. The CDR3 nucleotides are TGTGCCAGCAGCTCACTAGCGGGAGTCTACAATGAGCAGTTCTTC. As protein: CASSSLAGVYNEQFF.

The chain uses TRBV29-1 and TRBJ2-3; 7 bases are shared with TRBD2. The V and J ends lost 6 bases and 9 bases, in that order; junction bases with no gene match: 3. This CDR3 spans 10 amino acids. Germline V lookup: CDR1 SQVTM, CDR2 ANQGSEA. CDR3: CSVQRETQYF. The DNA of the CDR3 is TGCAGCGTACAGCGGGAAACGCAGTATTTT.

This clone turned up a few times. The V call is TRBV7-9, the J call TRBJ1-5; D is undetermined. Trimming took 2 bases from V and 10 from J, leaving 12 bases between them. This CDR3 spans 13 amino acids. Germline CDR1 and CDR2: SEHNR and FQNEAQ (reference sequence). The CDR3 DNA is TGTGCCAGCAGCTTAACGAGCTCTACTCCCCAGCATTTT. Protein sequence: CASSLTSSTPQHF.

The chain is built from TRBV19 and TRBJ1-1, with 9 nucleotides matching TRBD1. The V and J ends lost 3 bases and 5 bases, in that order; junction bases with no gene match: 7. In germline, CDR1 is LNHDA, CDR2 SQIVND (reference sequence). CDR3 length equals 15 residues. For the CDR3, the DNA is TGTGCCAGTAGTATTGGGTTGACAGGGGGAACTGAAGCTTTCTTT. The encoded protein is CASSIGLTGGTEAFF.

The chain couples TRBV5-6 to TRBJ2-3, with TRBD1 matching 8 bases. The trim removed 4 bases at V and 6 bases at J, leaving 7 bases unmatched. Germline values: CDR1 SGHDT, CDR2 YYEEEE. The CDR3 length is 14 residues. The CDR3 DNA sequence: TGTGCCAGCAGCGTTTGGACAGGGATGGATACGCAGTATTTT. The encoded protein is CASSVWTGMDTQYF.

The genes are TRBV4-2 and TRBJ2-1; 8 nucleotides match TRBD2. V dropped 0 bases and J dropped 4; count of bases not matched to a gene: 8. Germline CDR1 is LGHNA and CDR2 is YNFKEQ. The CDR3 extends over 17 amino acids. CDR3 DNA: TGTGCCAGCAGCCAAGATGGAGCGGGAGTCAGATACAATGAGCAGTTCTTC. This codes for CASSQDGAGVRYNEQFF.

This chain links TRBV4-1 with TRBJ2-1; weak D call: TRBD2 (6 bases). The CDR3 totals 14 residues. Deletions cut 1 base from V and 6 bases from J, with 10 bases between. Per germline, CDR1 MGHRA and CDR2 YSYEKL. The DNA of the CDR3 is TGCGCCAGCAGCCAAGGGAGGGTTCGCAATGAGCAGTTCTTC. The encoded protein is CASSQGRVRNEQFF.

V is TRBV5-4 and J is TRBJ1-2; 12 nucleotides agree with TRBD1. Per germline, CDR1 SGHNT and CDR2 YYREEE (reference sequence). Unmatched junction bases numbered 10, after V lost 4 bases and J lost 6 bases. The CDR3 runs 16 residues. The CDR3 loop reads CASSNAGTGGFHGYTF. The CDR3 DNA reads TGTGCCAGCAGCAACGCCGGGACAGGGGGCTTTCATGGCTACACCTTC. The full variable domain, with the rest looked up from reference TRBV5-4 and TRBJ1-2, is ETGVTQSPTHLIKTRGQQVTLRCSSQSGHNTVSWYQQALGQGPQFIFQYYREEENGRGNFPPRFSGLQFPNYSSELNVNALELDDSALYLCASSNAGTGGFHGYTFGSGTRLTVV.

V and J are TRBV2 and TRBJ2-7; 16 nucleotides match TRBD2. The trim removed 1 base at V and 7 bases at J, leaving 16 bases unmatched. CDR1 and CDR2 from the germline V gene are SNHLY and FYNNEI. This CDR3 is 20 amino acids long. The CDR3 protein is CASSEGYRPGLAGGWKEQYF. In nucleotides, the CDR3 is TGTGCCAGCAGTGAAGGGTATAGGCCGGGACTAGCGGGAGGGTGGAAGGAGCAGTACTTC.

This chain uses TRBV7-3 with TRBJ2-3; 9 bases line up with TRBD2. CDR3 length: 14 residues. V lost 8 bases, J lost 5 bases, and 8 bases stayed unmatched. CDR1 is SGHTA and CDR2 is FQGTGA in the germline V gene. The chain's CDR3 is CASGTGLAVDTQYF. The CDR3 nucleotides read TGTGCCAGCGGGACGGGACTAGCTGTAGATACGCAGTATTTT.

The chain is built from TRBV6-5 and TRBJ2-7, with 7 bases matching TRBD1. This CDR3 comprises 15 residues. The germline V gene has CDR1 MNHEY and CDR2 SVGAGI. V was clipped by 5 bases and J by 0 bases; unmatched bases: 7. CDR3 sequence: CASSLVGTASYEQYF. The CDR3 DNA reads TGTGCCAGCAGTCTTGTTGGGACAGCCTCCTACGAGCAGTACTTC.

Here the CDR3 DNA reads TGTGCCAGCAGCTTAGTTCCCCGCGGGCCCGGGGAGCTGTTTTTT. Amino acid sequence: CASSLVPRGPGELFF. The chain employs TRBV11-2 and TRBJ2-2, with D perhaps matching TRBD2 (5 bases). The CDR3 contains 15 residues. V gave up 1 base and J gave up 6 bases, with 12 bases separating them. Germline CDR1 and CDR2: SGHAT and FQNNGV.

The chain recombines TRBV2 with TRBJ2-7; tentative D call: TRBD1 (5 bases). Per germline, CDR1 SNHLY and CDR2 FYNNEI. Trimming took 3 bases from V and 2 from J, leaving 11 bases between them. The CDR3 loop spans 14 amino acids. The CDR3: CASSELDNAYEQYF. The CDR3 DNA reads TGTGCCAGCAGTGAGTTGGACAACGCCTACGAGCAGTACTTC.

This clone was seen a handful of times. This chain connects TRBV27 to TRBJ2-5, with 15 nucleotides matching TRBD2. The length of the CDR3 is 17 residues. Germline CDR1 and CDR2: MNHEY and SMNVEV (reference sequence). The ends lost 5 bases at V and 5 bases at J; junction bases unmatched: 9. CDR3 in amino acids: CASSPPGLAGGLETQYF. Here the CDR3 DNA reads TGTGCCAGCAGTCCCCCGGGACTAGCGGGAGGTCTGGAGACCCAGTACTTC.

The chain joins TRBV7-2 to TRBJ2-7; 8 nucleotides line up with TRBD1. This CDR3 comprises 14 residues. Germline CDR1 and CDR2: SGHTA and FQGNSA. Trimming removed 5 bases from V and 0 bases from J; junction bases left unmatched: 3. This CDR3 reads CASSPDRVSYEQYF. The CDR3 DNA reads as TGTGCCAGCAGCCCGGACAGGGTCTCCTACGAGCAGTACTTC.